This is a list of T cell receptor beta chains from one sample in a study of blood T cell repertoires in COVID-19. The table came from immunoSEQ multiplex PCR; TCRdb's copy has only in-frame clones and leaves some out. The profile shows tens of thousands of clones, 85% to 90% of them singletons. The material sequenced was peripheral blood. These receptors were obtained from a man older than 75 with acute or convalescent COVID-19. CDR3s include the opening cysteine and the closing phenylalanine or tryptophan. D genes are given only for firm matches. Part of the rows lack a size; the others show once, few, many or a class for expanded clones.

CDR3 DNA: TGTGCCAGCATCGATACAGGGCCAGGGAACGAGCAGTACTTC; CDR3 protein: CASIDTGPGNEQYF; J gene: TRBJ2-7; clone size: -; D gene: -; V gene: TRBV6-5
CDR3 DNA: TGTGCCAGCAGCTCTAGGAAAGGTAATCAGCCCCAGCATTTT; CDR3 protein: CASSSRKGNQPQHF; J gene: TRBJ1-5; clone size: -; D gene: -; V gene: TRBV5-6
CDR3 DNA: TGCGCCAGCATCCAGGACAGCGAGAACACTGAAGCTTTCTTT; CDR3 protein: CASIQDSENTEAFF; J gene: TRBJ1-1; clone size: -; D gene: -; V gene: TRBV5-1
CDR3 DNA: TGTGCCAGCAGCGGGGACAGTCCGGTGAACACTGAAGCTTTCTTT; CDR3 protein: CASSGDSPVNTEAFF; J gene: TRBJ1-1; clone size: -; D gene: TRBD1; V gene: TRBV9
CDR3 DNA: TGTGCCTGGAGCTCCGGGACAGTTAATGAAAAACTGTTTTTT; CDR3 protein: CAWSSGTVNEKLFF; J gene: TRBJ1-4; clone size: -; D gene: TRBD1; V gene: TRBV30
CDR3 DNA: TGTGCCAGCAGTAAAGACAGGGGGCGGACAGATACGCAGTATTTT; CDR3 protein: CASSKDRGRTDTQYF; J gene: TRBJ2-3; clone size: -; D gene: TRBD1; V gene: TRBV2
CDR3 DNA: TGTGCCAGCAGCTTGGGACAGCTTAATGAAAAACTGTTTTTT; CDR3 protein: CASSLGQLNEKLFF; J gene: TRBJ1-4; clone size: -; D gene: -; V gene: TRBV5-5
CDR3 DNA: TGTGCCAGCAGTCCGCAGGTCTTTATGTATGGCTACACCTTC; CDR3 protein: CASSPQVFMYGYTF; J gene: TRBJ1-2; clone size: -; D gene: -; V gene: TRBV7-9
CDR3 DNA: TGTGCCAGCAGCCAAGCGAGGGTAGCTGGAAACACCATATATTTT; CDR3 protein: CASSQARVAGNTIYF; J gene: TRBJ1-3; clone size: -; D gene: -; V gene: TRBV14
CDR3 DNA: TGTGCCAGTAGTAGAAATCCGGGACAGGGGGCCCGATCACCCCTCCACTTT; CDR3 protein: CASSRNPGQGARSPLHF; J gene: TRBJ1-6; clone size: -; D gene: TRBD1; V gene: TRBV19
CDR3 DNA: TGTGCCAGCAGCCCGCGAACCGGGACAGGGATTTACAATGAGCAGTTCTTC; CDR3 protein: CASSPRTGTGIYNEQFF; J gene: TRBJ2-1; clone size: once; D gene: TRBD1; V gene: TRBV3-1/TRBV3-2
CDR3 DNA: TGTGCCAGCAGCAATCCGTCGGGATCGGAAGAGACCCAGTACTTC; CDR3 protein: CASSNPSGSEETQYF; J gene: TRBJ2-5; clone size: -; D gene: -; V gene: TRBV21-1
CDR3 DNA: TGTGCCAGCAGCTCGGGACAGAACCACGAGCAGTACTTC; CDR3 protein: CASSSGQNHEQYF; J gene: TRBJ2-7; clone size: once; D gene: TRBD1; V gene: TRBV3-1/TRBV3-2
CDR3 DNA: TGTGCCACCCGACAGGGACTGAACACTGAAGCTTTCTTT; CDR3 protein: CATRQGLNTEAFF; J gene: TRBJ1-1; clone size: -; D gene: TRBD1; V gene: TRBV10-3
CDR3 DNA: TGTGCCAGTAGTATGGGGCAGGGGGCTACTGAAGCTTTCTTT; CDR3 protein: CASSMGQGATEAFF; J gene: TRBJ1-1; clone size: -; D gene: TRBD1; V gene: TRBV19
CDR3 DNA: TGCGCCAGCAGCTTAGGGACAGGGACGTTCGTAGGGGAAAAACTGTTTTTT; CDR3 protein: CASSLGTGTFVGEKLFF; J gene: TRBJ1-4; clone size: -; D gene: TRBD1; V gene: TRBV5-1
CDR3 DNA: TGTGCCAGCAGCGTAGGAATAGCGGGGGAGGCCGGGGAGCTGTTTTTT; CDR3 protein: CASSVGIAGEAGELFF; J gene: TRBJ2-2; clone size: -; D gene: TRBD2; V gene: TRBV9
CDR3 DNA: TGTGCCAGCAGGCTCGACAGTGGGGGCGGCTACACCTTC; CDR3 protein: CASRLDSGGGYTF; J gene: TRBJ1-2; clone size: -; D gene: -; V gene: TRBV12-3/TRBV12-4